Included here is one T cell receptor beta chain sequence, with context. Its specificity is not known. Genomic DNA per cell subset filled all wells of several immunoSEQ plates. Only in-frame clones appear in the TCRdb table, and some are missing; sequencing was by immunoSEQ multiplex PCR. The data show some 2.4 million clones, approximately 93% seen once. This CDR3 is 15 amino acids long. Trimming removed 0 bases at V and 6 bases at J, with 13 bases between. Germline V lookup: CDR1 SGHNT, CDR2 YYREEE (reference sequence). This sample is drawn from a study of shared clonotypes between healthy human individuals. A CD45RA-negative memory subset and a CD45RA+ naive subset were separated from the CD4+ cells. The study's findings and limits: Among donors, clonotype sharing was expected to be affected by sequencing depth.

The sequenced sample consisted of naive CD4+ T cells from PBMCs. The subset denotes: CD45RA+ positively selected. This TCR was sampled from a man aged 18 to 29 in good health. Some clones in this sample may be carry-over from other donors' samples. The chain carries TRBV5-4 and TRBJ2-1; D perhaps matches TRBD2 (6 bases). The CDR3 region has the DNA TGTGCCAGCAGCTTGGATAGCGGCCGAACCAATGAGCAGTTCTTC. It codes for CASSLDSGRTNEQFF.